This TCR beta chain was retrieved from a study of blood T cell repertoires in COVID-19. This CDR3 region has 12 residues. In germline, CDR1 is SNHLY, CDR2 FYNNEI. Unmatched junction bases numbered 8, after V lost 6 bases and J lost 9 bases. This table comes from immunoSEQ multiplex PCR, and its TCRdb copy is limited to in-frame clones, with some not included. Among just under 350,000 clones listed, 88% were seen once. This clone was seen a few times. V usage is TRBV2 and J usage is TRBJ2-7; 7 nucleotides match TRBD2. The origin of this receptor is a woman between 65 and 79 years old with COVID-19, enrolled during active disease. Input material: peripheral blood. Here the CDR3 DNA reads TGTGCCAGCAGCCCAACTAGCGTCGGGCAGTACTTC. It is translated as CASSPTSVGQYF.